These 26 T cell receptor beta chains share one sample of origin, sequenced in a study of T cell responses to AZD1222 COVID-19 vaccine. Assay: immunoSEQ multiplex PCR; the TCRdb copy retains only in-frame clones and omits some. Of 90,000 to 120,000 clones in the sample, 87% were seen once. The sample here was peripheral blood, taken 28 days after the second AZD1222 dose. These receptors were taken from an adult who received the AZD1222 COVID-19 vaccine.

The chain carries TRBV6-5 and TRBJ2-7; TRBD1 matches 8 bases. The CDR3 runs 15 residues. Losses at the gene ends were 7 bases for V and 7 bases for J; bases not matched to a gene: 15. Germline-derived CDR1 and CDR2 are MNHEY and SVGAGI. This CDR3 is CASTRFETGAREQYF. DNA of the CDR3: TGTGCCAGCACTCGATTCGAGACAGGGGCAAGGGAGCAGTACTTC.

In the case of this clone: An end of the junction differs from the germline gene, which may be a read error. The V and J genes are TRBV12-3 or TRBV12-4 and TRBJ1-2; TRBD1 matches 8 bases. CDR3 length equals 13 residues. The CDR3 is CAGRRTGYDGYTF. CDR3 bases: TGTGCCGGCAGACGGACAGGGTATGATGGCTACACCTTC.

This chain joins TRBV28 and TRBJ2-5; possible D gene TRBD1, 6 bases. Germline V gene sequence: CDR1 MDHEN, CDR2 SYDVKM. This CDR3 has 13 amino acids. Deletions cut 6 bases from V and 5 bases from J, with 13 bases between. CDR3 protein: CASRYRVGETQYF. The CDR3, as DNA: TGTGCCAGCAGGTACAGGGTCGGGGAGACCCAGTACTTC.

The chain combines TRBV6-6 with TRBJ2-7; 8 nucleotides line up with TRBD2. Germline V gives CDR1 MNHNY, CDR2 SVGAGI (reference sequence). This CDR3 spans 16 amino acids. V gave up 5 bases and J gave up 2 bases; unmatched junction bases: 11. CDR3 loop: CASSRTIAGIAYEQYF. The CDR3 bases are TGTGCCAGCAGTCGAACCATAGCGGGAATAGCCTACGAGCAGTACTTC.

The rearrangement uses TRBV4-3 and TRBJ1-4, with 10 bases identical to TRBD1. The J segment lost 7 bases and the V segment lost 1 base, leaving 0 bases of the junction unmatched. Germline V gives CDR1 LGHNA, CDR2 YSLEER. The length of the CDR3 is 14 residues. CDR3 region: CASSQGQGAEKLFF. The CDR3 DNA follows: TGCGCCAGCAGCCAAGGACAGGGGGCTGAAAAACTGTTTTTT.

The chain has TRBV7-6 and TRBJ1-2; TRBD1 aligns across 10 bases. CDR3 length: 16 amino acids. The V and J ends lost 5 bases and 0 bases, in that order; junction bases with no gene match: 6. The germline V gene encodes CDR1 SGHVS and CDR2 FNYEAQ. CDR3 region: CASSPSGTGANYGYTF. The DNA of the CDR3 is TGTGCCAGCAGCCCCTCCGGGACAGGGGCTAACTATGGCTACACCTTC.

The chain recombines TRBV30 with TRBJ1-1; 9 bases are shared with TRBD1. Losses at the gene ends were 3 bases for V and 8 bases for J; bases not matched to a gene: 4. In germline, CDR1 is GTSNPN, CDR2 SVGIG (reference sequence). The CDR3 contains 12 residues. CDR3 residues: CAWRTGQGEAFF. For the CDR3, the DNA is TGTGCCTGGAGGACAGGACAGGGGGAAGCTTTCTTT.

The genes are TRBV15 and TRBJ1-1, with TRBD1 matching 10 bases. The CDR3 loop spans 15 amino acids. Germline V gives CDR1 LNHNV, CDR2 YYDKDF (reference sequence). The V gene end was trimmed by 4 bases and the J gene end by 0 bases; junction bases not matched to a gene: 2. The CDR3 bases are TGTGCCACCAGCATCGACAGGGGGCTGAACACTGAAGCTTTCTTT. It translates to CATSIDRGLNTEAFF.

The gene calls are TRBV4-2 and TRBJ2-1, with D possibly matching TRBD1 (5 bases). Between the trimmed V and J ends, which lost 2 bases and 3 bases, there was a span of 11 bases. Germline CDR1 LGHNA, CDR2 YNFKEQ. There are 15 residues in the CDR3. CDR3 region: CASSQRRDSYNEQFF. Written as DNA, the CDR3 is TGTGCCAGCAGCCAAAGGCGAGACAGCTACAATGAGCAGTTCTTC.

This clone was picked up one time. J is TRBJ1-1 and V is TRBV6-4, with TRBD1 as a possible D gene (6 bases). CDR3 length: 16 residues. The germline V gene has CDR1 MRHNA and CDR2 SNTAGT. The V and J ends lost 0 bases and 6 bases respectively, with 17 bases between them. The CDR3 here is CASSDSSRGGLAEAFF. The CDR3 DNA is TGTGCCAGCAGTGACTCGAGTCGGGGGGGGCTCGCTGAAGCTTTCTTT.

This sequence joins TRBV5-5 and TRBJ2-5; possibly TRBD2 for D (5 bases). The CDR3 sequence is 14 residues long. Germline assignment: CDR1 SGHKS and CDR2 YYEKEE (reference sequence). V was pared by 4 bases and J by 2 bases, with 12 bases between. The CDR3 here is CASSGGSVQETQYF. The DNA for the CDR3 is TGTGCCAGCAGCGGCGGGTCAGTACAAGAGACCCAGTACTTC.

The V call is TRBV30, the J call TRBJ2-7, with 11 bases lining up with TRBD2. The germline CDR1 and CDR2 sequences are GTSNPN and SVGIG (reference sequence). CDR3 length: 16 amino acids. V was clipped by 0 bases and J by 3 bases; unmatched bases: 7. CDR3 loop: CAWSVGLAGGGYEQYF. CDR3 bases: TGTGCCTGGAGTGTAGGGCTAGCGGGGGGAGGCTACGAGCAGTACTTC.

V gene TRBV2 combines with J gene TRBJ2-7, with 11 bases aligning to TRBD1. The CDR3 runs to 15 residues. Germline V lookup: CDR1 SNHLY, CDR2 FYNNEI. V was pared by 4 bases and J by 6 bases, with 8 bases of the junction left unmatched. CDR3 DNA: TGTGCCAGCAGTGTAGAGGACAGGGGGCGCGGCGAGCAGTACTTC. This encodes CASSVEDRGRGEQYF.

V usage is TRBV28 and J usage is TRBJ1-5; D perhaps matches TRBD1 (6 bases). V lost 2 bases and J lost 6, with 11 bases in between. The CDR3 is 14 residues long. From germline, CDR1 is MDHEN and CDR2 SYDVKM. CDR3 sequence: CASSLAGAVQPQHF. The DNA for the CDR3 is TGTGCCAGCAGTTTAGCAGGGGCCGTTCAGCCCCAGCATTTT.

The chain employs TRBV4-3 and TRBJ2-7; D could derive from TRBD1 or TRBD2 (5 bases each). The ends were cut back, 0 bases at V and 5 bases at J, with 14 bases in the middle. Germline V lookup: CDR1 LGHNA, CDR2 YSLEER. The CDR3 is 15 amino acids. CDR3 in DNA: TGCGCCAGCAGCCAAGATGCGAGGGGCGGAAACGAGCAGTACTTC. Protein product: CASSQDARGGNEQYF.

CDR3 sequence: CASSKIADYGYTF. Written as DNA, the CDR3 is TGTGCCAGCAGTAAAATCGCGGACTATGGCTACACCTTC. The chain employs TRBV12-3 or TRBV12-4 and TRBJ1-2; D is uncertain. The CDR3 runs 13 residues. Trimming took 5 bases from V and 3 from J, leaving 10 bases between them.

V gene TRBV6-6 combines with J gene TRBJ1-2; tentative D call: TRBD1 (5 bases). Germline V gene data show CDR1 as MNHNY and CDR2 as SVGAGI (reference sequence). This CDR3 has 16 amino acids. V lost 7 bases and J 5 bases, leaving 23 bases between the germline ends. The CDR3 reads CASIGTGGSLKYGYTF. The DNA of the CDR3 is TGTGCCAGCATTGGCACAGGCGGAAGTTTAAAATATGGCTACACCTTC.

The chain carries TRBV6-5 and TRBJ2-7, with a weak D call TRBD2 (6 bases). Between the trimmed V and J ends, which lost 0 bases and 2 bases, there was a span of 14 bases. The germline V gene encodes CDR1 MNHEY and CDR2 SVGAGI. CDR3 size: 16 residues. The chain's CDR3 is CASSYSPPGTPYEQYF. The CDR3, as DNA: TGTGCCAGCAGTTACTCTCCTCCCGGGACTCCCTACGAGCAGTACTTC.

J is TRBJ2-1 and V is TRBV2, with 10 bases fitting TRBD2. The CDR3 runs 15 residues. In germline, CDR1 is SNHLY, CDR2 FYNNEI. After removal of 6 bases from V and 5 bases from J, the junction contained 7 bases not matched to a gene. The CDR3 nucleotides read TGTGCCAGCAGACGGCGAGCGGGGGGGAACAATGAGCAGTTCTTC. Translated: CASRRRAGGNNEQFF.

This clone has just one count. This CDR3 is CASSWTGTATYNEQFF. DNA for the CDR3: TGTGCCAGCAGCTGGACCGGGACAGCCACTTACAATGAGCAGTTCTTC. The rearrangement uses TRBV7-2 and TRBJ2-1; 7 positions agree with TRBD1. This CDR3 is built from 16 residues. The germline V gene encodes CDR1 SGHTA and CDR2 FQGNSA. Unmatched junction bases numbered 10, after V lost 4 bases and J lost 4 bases.

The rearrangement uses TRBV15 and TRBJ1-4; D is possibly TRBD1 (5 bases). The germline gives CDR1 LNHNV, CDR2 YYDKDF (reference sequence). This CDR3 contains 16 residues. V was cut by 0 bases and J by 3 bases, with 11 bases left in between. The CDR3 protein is CATSRDPGGSNEKLFF. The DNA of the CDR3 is TGTGCCACCAGCAGAGATCCGGGGGGATCTAATGAAAAACTGTTTTTT. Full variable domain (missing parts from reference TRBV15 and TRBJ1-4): DAMVIQNPRYQVTQFGKPVTLSCSQTLNHNVMYWYQQKSSQAPKLLFHYYDKDFNNEADTPDNFQSRRPNTSFCFLDIRSPGLGDTAMYLCATSRDPGGSNEKLFFGSGTQLSVL.

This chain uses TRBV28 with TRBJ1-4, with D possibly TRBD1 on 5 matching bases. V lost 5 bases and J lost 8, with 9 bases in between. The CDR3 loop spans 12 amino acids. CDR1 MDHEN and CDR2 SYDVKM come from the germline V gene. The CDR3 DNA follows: TGTGCCAGCAGTCACGGGGGGGAAAAACTGTTTTTT. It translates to CASSHGGEKLFF.

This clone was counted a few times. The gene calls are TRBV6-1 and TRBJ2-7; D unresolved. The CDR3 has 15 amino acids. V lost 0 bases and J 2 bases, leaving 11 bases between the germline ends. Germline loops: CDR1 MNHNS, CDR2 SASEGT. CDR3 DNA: TGTGCCAGCAGTGAAGCGAGTAGGGCCACCTACGAGCAGTACTTC. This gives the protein CASSEASRATYEQYF.

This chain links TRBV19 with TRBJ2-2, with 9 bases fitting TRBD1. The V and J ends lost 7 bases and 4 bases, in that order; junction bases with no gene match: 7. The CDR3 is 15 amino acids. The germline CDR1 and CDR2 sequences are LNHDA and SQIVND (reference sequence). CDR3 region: CASKGRDRVTGELFF. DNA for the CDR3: TGTGCCAGTAAGGGGCGGGACAGGGTCACCGGGGAGCTGTTTTTT.

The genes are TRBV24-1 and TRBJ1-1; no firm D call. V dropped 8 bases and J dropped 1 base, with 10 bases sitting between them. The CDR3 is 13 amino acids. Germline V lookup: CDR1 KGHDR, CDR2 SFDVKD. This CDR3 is CATTGSPNTEAFF. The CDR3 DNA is TGTGCCACCACGGGGTCCCCGAACACTGAAGCTTTCTTT.

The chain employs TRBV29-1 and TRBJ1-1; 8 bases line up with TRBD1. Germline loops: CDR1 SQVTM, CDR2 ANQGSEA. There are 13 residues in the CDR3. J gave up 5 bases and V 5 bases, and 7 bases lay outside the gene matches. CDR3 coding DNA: TGCAGCGTTCCAACAGGGGGTAAAACTGAAGCTTTCTTT. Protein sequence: CSVPTGGKTEAFF.